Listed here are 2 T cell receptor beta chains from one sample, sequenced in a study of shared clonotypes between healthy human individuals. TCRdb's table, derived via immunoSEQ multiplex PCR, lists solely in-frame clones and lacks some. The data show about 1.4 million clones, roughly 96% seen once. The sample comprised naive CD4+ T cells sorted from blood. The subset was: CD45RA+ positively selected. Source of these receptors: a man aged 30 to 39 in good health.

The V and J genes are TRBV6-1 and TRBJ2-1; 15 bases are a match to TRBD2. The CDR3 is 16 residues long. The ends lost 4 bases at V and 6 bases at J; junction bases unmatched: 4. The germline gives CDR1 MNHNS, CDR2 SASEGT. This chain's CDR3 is CASSGGLAGGTNEQFF. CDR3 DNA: TGTGCCAGCAGTGGGGGACTAGCGGGAGGAACCAATGAGCAGTTCTTC.

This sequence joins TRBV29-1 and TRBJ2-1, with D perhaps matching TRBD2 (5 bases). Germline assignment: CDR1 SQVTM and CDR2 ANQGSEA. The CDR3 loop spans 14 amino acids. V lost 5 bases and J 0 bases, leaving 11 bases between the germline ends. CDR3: CSVLSGGSYNEQFF. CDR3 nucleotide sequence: TGCAGCGTTTTAAGCGGCGGCTCCTACAATGAGCAGTTCTTC.